This T cell receptor beta chain comes out of a study of response to subunit inactivated influenza vaccine. The study's findings and limits: Each seasonal influenza vaccination recruits few new T cells, the authors suggested.

With V trimmed by 2 bases and J by 5 bases, 3 bases remained unmatched. CDR3 size: 14 residues. Germline assignment: CDR1 DFQATT and CDR2 SNEGSKA (reference sequence). TCRdb processed the RT-PCR reads anew with MiXCR; each CDR3 protein has one entry. The data hold just under 550,000 distinct CDR3 sequences, with approximately 24% observed a single time. In regard to this clonotype: As yet, its antigen is unknown.

In addition, the sample was reused for a study of T cells expressing NK-cell markers. That publication notes: It was by 5'RACE template switching with UMIs that TCR beta cDNA was made. Eight donors were sequenced, of whom seven were HCMV-seropositive, while the remaining one was HCMV-seronegative.

The chain links TRBV20-1 to TRBJ2-3, with 11 nucleotides matching TRBD2. The clonotype comes from a man aged 50 to 60 who received an inactivated influenza vaccine. The source material was CD4+ T cells sorted from PBMCs, sampled 11 to 12 days after vaccination. CDR3 in amino acids: CSARWLAGGDTQYF. CDR3 coding DNA: TGCAGTGCTAGATGGCTAGCGGGGGGAGATACGCAGTATTTT.